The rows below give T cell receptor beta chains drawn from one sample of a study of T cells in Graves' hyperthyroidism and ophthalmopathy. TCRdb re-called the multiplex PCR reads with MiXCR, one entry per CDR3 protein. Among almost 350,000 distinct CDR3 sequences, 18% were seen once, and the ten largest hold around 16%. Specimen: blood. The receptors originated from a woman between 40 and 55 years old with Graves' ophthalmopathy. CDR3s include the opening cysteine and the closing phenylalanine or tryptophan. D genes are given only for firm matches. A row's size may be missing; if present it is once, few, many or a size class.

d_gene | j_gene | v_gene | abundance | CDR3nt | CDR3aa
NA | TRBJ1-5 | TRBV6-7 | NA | TGTGCCAGCAGCACGGGGACGGATAATCAGCCCCAGCATTTT | CASSTGTDNQPQHF
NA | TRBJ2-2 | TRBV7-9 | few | TGTGCCAGCAGCTTCTTTAGGGGCGACACCGGGGAGCTGTTTTTT | CASSFFRGDTGELFF
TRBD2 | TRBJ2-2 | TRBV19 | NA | TGTGCCAGTAGCCGACTAGCGTCCACCGGGGAGCTGTTTTTT | CASSRLASTGELFF
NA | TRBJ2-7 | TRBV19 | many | TGTGCCAGTAGTATAGAAGGATACGATAAACTGGGCTCCTACGAGCAGTACTTC | CASSIEGYDKLGSYEQYF
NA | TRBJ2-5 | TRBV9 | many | TGTGCCAGCAGCGTAGCGGCAACACGGGAAGAGACCCAGTACTTC | CASSVAATREETQYF
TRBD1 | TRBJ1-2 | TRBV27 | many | TGTGCCACCACAACAGGGGGCGCCTATGGCTACACCTTC | CATTTGGAYGYTF
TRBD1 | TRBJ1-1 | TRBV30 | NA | TGTGCCTGGAGTCAGGGGGCGCGAATTGAAGCTTTCTTT | CAWSQGARIEAFF
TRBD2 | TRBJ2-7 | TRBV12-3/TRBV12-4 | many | TGTGCCAGCAGTCCCAGAACTATGACTAGCGGGGTGGCCTACGAGCAGTACTTC | CASSPRTMTSGVAYEQYF
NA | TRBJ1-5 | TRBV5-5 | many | TGTGCCAGCAGCTTGGAGTGGGGGAGGCGCAATCAGCCCCAGCATTTT | CASSLEWGRRNQPQHF
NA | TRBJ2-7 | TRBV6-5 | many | TGTGCCAGCAGACGCGCTGGGGGGAAGTCCTACGAGCAGTACTTC | CASRRAGGKSYEQYF
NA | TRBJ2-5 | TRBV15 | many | TGTGCCACCAGCAGAGATCGAGGAGGGGCTAGAACGAGCCAAGAGACCCAGTACTTC | CATSRDRGGARTSQETQYF
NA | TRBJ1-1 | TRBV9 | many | TGTGCCAGCAGCGTAGCGGGGGAAAGGACTGAAGCTTTCTTT | CASSVAGERTEAFF
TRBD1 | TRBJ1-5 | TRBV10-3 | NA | TGTGCCACCGCGGAAACACAGGGGTTGGGCGGTCAGCCCCAGCATTTT | CATAETQGLGGQPQHF
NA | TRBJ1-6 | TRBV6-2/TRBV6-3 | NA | TGTGCCAGCAGCCAAGCAAGGCAGGGCGGGAATTCACCCCTCCACTTT | CASSQARQGGNSPLHF
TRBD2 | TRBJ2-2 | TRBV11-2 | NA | TGTGCCAGCAGCCGCCGGATTTGGCGGGGGAGGACGAACACCGGGGAGCTGTTTTTT | CASSRRIWRGRTNTGELFF
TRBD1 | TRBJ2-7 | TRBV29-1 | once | TGCAGCGTTGGGGGGTATAGGACAGGATACTCCTACGAGCAGTACTTC | CSVGGYRTGYSYEQYF
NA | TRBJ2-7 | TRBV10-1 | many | TGCGCCAGCAGTGTTGGCGGAGAGCAGTACTTC | CASSVGGEQYF
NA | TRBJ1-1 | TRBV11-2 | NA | TGTGCCAGCAGCTTAGATGGGAGAGGAAGGACTGAAGCTTTCTTT | CASSLDGRGRTEAFF
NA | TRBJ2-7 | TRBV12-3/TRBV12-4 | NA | TGTGCCAGCAGTTTGGCATTGGGGGCCTACGAGCAGTACTTC | CASSLALGAYEQYF
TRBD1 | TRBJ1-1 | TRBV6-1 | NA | TGTGCCAGCAGAACAGGGGGTGAGAACACTGAAGCTTTCTTT | CASRTGGENTEAFF
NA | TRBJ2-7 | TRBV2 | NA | TGTGCCAGCAGTGCAGTAAATAGCTACGAGCAGTGCTTC | CASSAVNSYEQCF
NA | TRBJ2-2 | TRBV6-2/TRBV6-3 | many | TGTGCCAGCAGTTACTCGACAGGCCGGCGGGAGAGGACCGGGGAGCTGTTTTTT | CASSYSTGRRERTGELFF
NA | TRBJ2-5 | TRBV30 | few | TGTGCCTGGAGCGACCCAGGGGTTGGTCGTCAAGAGACCCAGTACTTC | CAWSDPGVGRQETQYF
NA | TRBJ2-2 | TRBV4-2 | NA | TGTGCCAGCAGCCAAGCGGACGGCACCGGGGAGCTGTTTTTT | CASSQADGTGELFF
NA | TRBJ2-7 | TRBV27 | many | TGTGCCAGCGGTGCCTTATACGAGCAGTACTTC | CASGALYEQYF
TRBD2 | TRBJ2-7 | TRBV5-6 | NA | TGTGCCAGCAGCTGGACTAGCGGGAGGCTCGACGAGCAGTACTTC | CASSWTSGRLDEQYF
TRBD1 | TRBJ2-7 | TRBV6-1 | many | TGTGCCAGCAGGACCGGGACAGGGCACTACGAGCAGTACTTC | CASRTGTGHYEQYF
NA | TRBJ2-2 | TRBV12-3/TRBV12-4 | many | TGTGCCAGCAGTGGACCTTCTGAGGAGCTGTTTTTT | CASSGPSEELFF
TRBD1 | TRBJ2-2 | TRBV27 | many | TGTGCCAGCAGTCCAGGACAGGTCACCGGGGAGCTGTTTTTT | CASSPGQVTGELFF
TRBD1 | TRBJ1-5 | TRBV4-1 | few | TGCGCCAGCAGCCTTCGGACAGGGCAGCGGCCCCAGCATTTT | CASSLRTGQRPQHF
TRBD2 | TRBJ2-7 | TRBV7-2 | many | TGTGCCAGCAGCTTAGCAGCGGGAGGACACTACGAGCAGTACTTC | CASSLAAGGHYEQYF
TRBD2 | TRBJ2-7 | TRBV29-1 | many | TGCAGCGCAATAGCGGGAGACTACGAGCAGTACTTC | CSAIAGDYEQYF
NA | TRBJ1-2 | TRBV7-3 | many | TGTGCCAGCAGCTCATTGACATTAAACTATGGCTACACCTTC | CASSSLTLNYGYTF
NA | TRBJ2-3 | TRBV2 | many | TGTGCCAGCAGTGAGAACTTTGCGCAGTATTTT | CASSENFAQYF
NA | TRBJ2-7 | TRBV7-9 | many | TGTGCCAGCAGCTCCCAGGCGGCCGCCCACTCGGGGCAGTACTTC | CASSSQAAAHSGQYF
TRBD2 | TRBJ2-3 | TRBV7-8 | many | TGTGCCAGCAGCGCGACTAGCCCAGCGTCAACGCAGTATTTT | CASSATSPASTQYF
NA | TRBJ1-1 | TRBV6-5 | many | TGTGCCAGCACTTTGAGTTCCCAGTCGAGGGCGACTTTCTTT | CASTLSSQSRATFF
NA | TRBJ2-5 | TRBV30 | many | TGTGCCTGGTCAGCAGGGCCGCCCCACTATTTCCAAGAGACCCAGTACTTC | CAWSAGPPHYFQETQYF
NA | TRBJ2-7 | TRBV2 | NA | TGTGCCAGCAGTCCCTTTACAGGAGTCTACTCCTACGAGCAGTACTTC | CASSPFTGVYSYEQYF
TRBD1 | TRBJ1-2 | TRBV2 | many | TGTGCCAGCAGGGACAGGTCGATCGGTGGCTACACCTTC | CASRDRSIGGYTF
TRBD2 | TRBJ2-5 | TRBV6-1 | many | TGTGCCAGCAGCCTCTCTAGCGGGAGGGCAGGGGAGACCCAGTACTTC | CASSLSSGRAGETQYF
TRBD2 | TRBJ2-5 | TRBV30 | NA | TGTGCCTGGAGGCTAGCGGGAGGGCCAGAGACCCAGTACTTC | CAWRLAGGPETQYF
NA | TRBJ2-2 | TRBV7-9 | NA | TGTGCCAGCAGCTACACGGACAGCGCCGGGGAGCTGTTTTTT | CASSYTDSAGELFF
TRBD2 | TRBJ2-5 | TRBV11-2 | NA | TGTGCCAGCAGCTTCCTGCCCTTCTCTAGCGGATACCAAGAGACCCAGTACTTC | CASSFLPFSSGYQETQYF
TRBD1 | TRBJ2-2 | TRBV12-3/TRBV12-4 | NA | TGTGCCAGCGGCCCAAGGACAGGTACCGGGGAGCTGTTTTTT | CASGPRTGTGELFF